This T cell receptor (beta chain) came from a study of blood T cell repertoires in COVID-19. The protocol was immunoSEQ multiplex PCR, while the TCRdb copy is restricted to in-frame clones and leaves out a portion. The data hold 290,000 or so clones, with more than 80% observed a single time. V lost 4 bases and J 5 bases, leaving 16 bases between the germline ends. The germline V gene encodes CDR1 SGHRS and CDR2 YFSETQ. This CDR3 has 15 residues. The chain is built from TRBV5-1 and TRBJ2-1; D uncertain. The clonotype comes from a woman aged 30 to 39 who had recovered from COVID-19. Material: PBMCs or T cells enriched from blood (not recorded which). This chain's CDR3 is CASSQVSNRNNEQFF. The DNA of the CDR3 is TGCGCCAGCAGCCAGGTGTCTAATCGAAACAATGAGCAGTTCTTC.